These 13 T cell receptor beta chains were all obtained from the same sample, sequenced in a study of T cells after yellow fever vaccination. MiXCR was run by TCRdb on the 5' RACE reads, yielding one entry per CDR3 protein. The sample lists some 170,000 distinct CDR3 sequences, around 9% occurring once. Sequences were derived from CD8+ T cells sorted from PBMCs, sampled 45 days after the yellow fever booster vaccination. The source of these receptors is a man between 18 and 29 years old who received the YFV17D yellow fever vaccine.

This clonotype was seen repeatedly, ten times or more. The chain uses TRBV4-3 and TRBJ1-1; D is unresolved. V shed 0 bases and J shed 0 bases, with 11 bases lying between them. The CDR3 extends over 16 amino acids. Per germline, CDR1 LGHNA and CDR2 YSLEER. The CDR3 nucleotides read TGCGCCAGCAGCCAAGATGCGCCGAGCCTGAACACTGAAGCTTTCTTT. It is translated as CASSQDAPSLNTEAFF.

This clonotype appeared a few times. This chain joins TRBV12-3 or TRBV12-4 and TRBJ1-4, with 9 bases lining up with TRBD1. The length of the CDR3 is 15 residues. V lost 4 bases, J lost 2 bases, and 2 bases stayed unmatched. CDR3 protein: CASSYRGRTNEKLFF. The CDR3 DNA follows: TGTGCCAGCAGTTACAGGGGGCGGACTAATGAAAAACTGTTTTTT.

This clonotype was counted ten times or more. The chain combines TRBV5-1 with TRBJ2-2; 7 bases fit TRBD1. Per the germline V gene, CDR1 is SGHRS and CDR2 is YFSETQ. The CDR3 consists of 14 residues. V shed 2 bases, J shed 4 bases, and the junction held 2 bases outside the gene matches. The CDR3 nucleotides are TGCGCCAGCAGCTTATACAGGGGCACCGGGGAGCTGTTTTTT. This sequence encodes CASSLYRGTGELFF.

This clonotype was seen a handful of times. V and J are TRBV6-5 and TRBJ2-5; 7 bases map to TRBD1. The germline V gene encodes CDR1 MNHEY and CDR2 SVGAGI. CDR3 length: 16 amino acids. V was clipped by 4 bases and J by 3 bases; unmatched bases: 11. The CDR3 is CASSSPRTGTKETQYF. The DNA for the CDR3 is TGTGCCAGCAGTTCGCCCCGGACAGGAACCAAAGAGACCCAGTACTTC.

This clonotype showed up just a few times. This chain connects TRBV4-1 to TRBJ2-7; D not resolved. Trimming left V 0 bases short and J 7 bases short, with 13 bases between. CDR3 length: 14 residues. The germline CDR1 and CDR2 sequences are MGHRA and YSYEKL. The CDR3: CASSQEGSVGEQYF. In nucleotides, the CDR3 is TGCGCCAGCAGCCAAGAAGGGTCAGTGGGGGAGCAGTACTTC.

This clonotype was counted at least ten times. The chain couples TRBV27 to TRBJ1-2, with a possible D match to TRBD1 (5 bases). The germline V gene encodes CDR1 MNHEY and CDR2 SMNVEV (reference sequence). The CDR3 runs to 13 residues. Trimming cost V 2 bases and J 3 bases, with 7 bases left between them. Here the CDR3 reads CASSLVGDYGYTF. CDR3 bases: TGTGCCAGCAGTTTAGTGGGGGACTATGGCTACACCTTC.

Only a few counts were recorded for this clonotype. This CDR3 is CASSHSKAGGPIGLFF. CDR3 nucleotides: TGCGCCAGCAGCCACTCAAAGGCAGGAGGCCCGATAGGTCTGTTTTTT. V gene TRBV4-1 combines with J gene TRBJ1-4; D gene unclear. The CDR3 is 16 amino acids. Germline-derived CDR1 and CDR2 are MGHRA and YSYEKL. V was pared by 3 bases and J by 14 bases, with 25 bases between.

In this sample, this clonotype turned up a few times. The rearrangement joins TRBV20-1 to TRBJ1-2; D is possibly TRBD1 (5 bases). CDR1 is DFQATT and CDR2 is SNEGSKA in the germline V gene (reference sequence). The CDR3 is 13 residues long. The germline V and J ends were trimmed by 4 bases and 6 bases, with 15 bases remaining between them. The CDR3 loop reads CSANPPQGDGYTF. The CDR3 DNA is TGCAGTGCTAATCCCCCCCAGGGCGATGGCTACACCTTC.

This clonotype has just a few counts. The J gene is TRBJ1-4, the V gene TRBV9; tentative D call: TRBD1 (5 bases). This CDR3 is 16 amino acids long. V shed 0 bases and J shed 7 bases, with 16 bases lying between them. Germline loops: CDR1 SGDLS, CDR2 YYNGEE. The CDR3 region has the DNA TGTGCCAGCAGCGTAGGGGACCAACCCCGAGGTGAAAAACTGTTTTTT. This codes for CASSVGDQPRGEKLFF.

This clonotype occurred a few times. The chain carries TRBV4-3 and TRBJ2-5, with D perhaps TRBD2 (5 bases). Germline V gene sequence: CDR1 LGHNA, CDR2 YSLEER. Trimming pared 0 bases from V and 3 bases from J, leaving 14 bases between. The CDR3 is made up of 16 amino acids. The CDR3 DNA follows: TGCGCCAGCAGCCAAGAAGGCTGGAGCGGAAAAGAGACCCAGTACTTC. Translation: CASSQEGWSGKETQYF.

This clonotype appeared a few times. V usage is TRBV10-2 and J usage is TRBJ1-1; D gene uncertain. The V end was cut by 6 bases, the J end by 4 bases, with 12 bases between. This CDR3 has 13 residues. In germline, CDR1 is WSHSY, CDR2 SAAADI. CDR3: CASRAGSSTEAFF. Written as DNA, the CDR3 is TGCGCCAGCAGAGCAGGCTCAAGCACTGAAGCTTTCTTT.

This clonotype was seen only a few times. V gene TRBV20-1 combines with J gene TRBJ2-7; D perhaps matches TRBD1 (7 bases). This CDR3 comprises 17 residues. The germline gives CDR1 DFQATT, CDR2 SNEGSKA (reference sequence). V lost 1 base, J lost 6 bases, and 25 bases lay in between. In DNA form, the CDR3 reads TGCAGTGCTAGAGGACGTTCAGGGGGGACCACCCTAAGCGAGCAGTACGTC. Encoded protein: CSARGRSGGTTLSEQYV.

V gene TRBV2 combines with J gene TRBJ2-5, with a possible D match to TRBD1 (6 bases). The CDR3 runs 14 residues. Germline values: CDR1 SNHLY, CDR2 FYNNEI. V lost 1 base and J 5 bases, leaving 11 bases between the germline ends. As DNA, the CDR3 is TGTGCCAGCAGTGAAGAAACAGGGCGGGAGACCCAGTACTTC. Translating gives CASSEETGRETQYF. Full variable domain (remainder filled in from reference TRBV2 and TRBJ2-5): EPEVTQTPSHQVTQMGQEVILRCVPISNHLYFYWYRQILGQKVEFLVSFYNNEISEKSEIFDDQFSVERPDGSNFTLKIRSTKLEDSAMYFCASSEETGRETQYFGPGTRLLVL.